This T cell receptor beta chain was documented in a study of human T cells and chemical hapten exposure. A single record per CDR3 protein comes from TCRdb applying MiXCR to the RACE reads. The data show 180,000 or so distinct CDR3 sequences, about 22% seen once. Stated time point: patch test 1, 2 weeks after DPC sensitization. The treatment: therapeutic diphenylcyclopropenone sensitization with weekly scalp DPC. Sequencing started from total RNA isolated from unfractionated whole blood. This CDR3 region has 13 residues. CDR1 is GTSNPN, CDR2 SVGIG, per germline (reference sequence). The V end was cut by 1 base, the J end by 6 bases, with 13 bases between.

The TCR sequence derives from a woman in her forties or fifties with alopecia areata. Some clones in this sample may be carry-over from other donors' samples. Here the sequenced sample was whole blood, taken in connection with sensitization to the hapten diphenylcyclopropenone (DPC). The chain combines TRBV30 with TRBJ2-7; D unresolved. The CDR3 DNA sequence: TGTGCCTGGAGTGCCCAATCGGTGGGCGAGCAGTACTTC. This translates into CAWSAQSVGEQYF.